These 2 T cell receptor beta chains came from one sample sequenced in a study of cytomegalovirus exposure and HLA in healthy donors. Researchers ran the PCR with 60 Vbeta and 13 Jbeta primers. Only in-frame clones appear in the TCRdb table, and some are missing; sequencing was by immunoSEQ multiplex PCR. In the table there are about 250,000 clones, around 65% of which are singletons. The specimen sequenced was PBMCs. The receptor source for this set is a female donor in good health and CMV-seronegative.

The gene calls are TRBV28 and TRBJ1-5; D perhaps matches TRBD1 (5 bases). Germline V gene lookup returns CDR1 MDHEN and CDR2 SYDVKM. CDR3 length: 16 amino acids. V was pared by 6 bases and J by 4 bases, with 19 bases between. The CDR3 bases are TGTGCCAGCAGCTCCAGGACACGCGGCTTAAATCAGCCCCAGCATTTT. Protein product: CASSSRTRGLNQPQHF.

As DNA, the CDR3 is TGTGCCTTGCCGAGCCAGGGAACATACAATGAGCAGTTCTTC. Translating it yields CALPSQGTYNEQFF. The J gene is TRBJ2-1, the V gene TRBV30, with TRBD1 as a possible D gene (5 bases). Trimming removed 7 bases at V and 4 bases at J, with 17 bases between. The V gene's germline CDR1 is GTSNPN and CDR2 SVGIG (reference sequence). The CDR3 is 14 residues long.